The sample holds many counts of the clone carrying this TCR beta chain. The germline V and J ends were trimmed by 6 bases and 3 bases, with 7 bases remaining between them. Germline loops: CDR1 LNHNV, CDR2 YYDKDF (reference sequence). The CDR3 covers 12 residues. The time point here: newly diagnosed GD, antithyroid drugs for less than 3 months. RNA isolated from PBMCs was used to make the TCR library. Peripheral blood, 7 to 9.5 milliliters of it, was drawn into EDTA tubes. Library construction for TCR beta used iRepertoire HTBI primers and Arm-PCR of CDR3 regions. TCRdb redid the calling of the multiplex PCR reads with MiXCR, one entry per CDR3 protein. The sample includes 320,000 or so distinct CDR3 sequences, roughly 18% of them seen just once. This sample was included in a study of regulatory T cells in long-lasting Graves disease. In the study overall: For under 3 months, newly diagnosed Graves' patients had been taking antithyroid drugs.

This chain joins TRBV15 and TRBJ2-3; TRBD2 is a possible D gene (5 bases). This specimen was peripheral blood mononuclear cells (PBMCs), taken at new diagnosis, from a patient treated with antithyroid drugs. This TCR derives from a female donor with Graves disease. The CDR3 DNA reads TGTGCCACCAGTACGGGGACAGATACGCAGTATTTT. Encoded protein: CATSTGTDTQYF.